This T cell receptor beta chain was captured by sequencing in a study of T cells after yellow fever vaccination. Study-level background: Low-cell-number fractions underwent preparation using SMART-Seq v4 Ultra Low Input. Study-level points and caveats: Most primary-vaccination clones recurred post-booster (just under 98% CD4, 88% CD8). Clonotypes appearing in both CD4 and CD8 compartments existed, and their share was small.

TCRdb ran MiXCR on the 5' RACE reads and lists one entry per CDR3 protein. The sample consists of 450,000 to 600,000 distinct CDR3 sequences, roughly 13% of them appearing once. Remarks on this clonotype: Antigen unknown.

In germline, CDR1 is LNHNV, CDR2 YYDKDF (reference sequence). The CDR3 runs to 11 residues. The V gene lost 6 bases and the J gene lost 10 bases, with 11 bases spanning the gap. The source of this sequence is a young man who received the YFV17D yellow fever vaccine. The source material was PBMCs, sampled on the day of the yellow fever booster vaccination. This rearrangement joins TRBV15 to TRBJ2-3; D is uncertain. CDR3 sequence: CATRDLGPQYF. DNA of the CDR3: TGTGCCACCAGGGACCTCGGGCCGCAGTATTTT. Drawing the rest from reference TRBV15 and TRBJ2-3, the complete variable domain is DAMVIQNPRYQVTQFGKPVTLSCSQTLNHNVMYWYQQKSSQAPKLLFHYYDKDFNNEADTPDNFQSRRPNTSFCFLDIRSPGLGDTAMYLCATRDLGPQYFGPGTRLTVL.